These 29 T cell receptor beta chains were all obtained from the same sample, sequenced in a study of somatic mutations in cytotoxic T cells in rheumatoid arthritis. Some clones are missing from TCRdb's copy, which holds only in-frame ones; the method was immunoSEQ multiplex PCR. The table lists 15,000 to 20,000 clones, approximately 82% of them singletons, with roughly 19% in the top ten. The sample comprised CD8+ T cells sorted from blood. Receptor source: an adult with rheumatoid arthritis.

This chain uses TRBV4-1 with TRBJ2-5; TRBD2 aligns across 8 bases. The CDR3 is made up of 17 amino acids. From germline, CDR1 is MGHRA and CDR2 YSYEKL. V shed 4 bases and J 1 base; nucleotides not matched to a gene: 11. The CDR3 loop reads CASSRGSGTRVQETQYF. CDR3 DNA sequence: TGCGCCAGCAGCCGAGGATCCGGGACTAGGGTCCAAGAGACCCAGTACTTC.

The chain has TRBV29-1 and TRBJ1-1; D ambiguous. The V gene's germline CDR1 is SQVTM and CDR2 ANQGSEA. The CDR3 sequence is 8 residues long. The V end was cut by 7 bases, the J end by 8 bases, with 5 bases between. The CDR3 reads CSAVEAFF. For the CDR3, the DNA is TGCAGCGCCGTAGAAGCTTTCTTT.

The chain couples TRBV2 to TRBJ2-3, with D unclear. Germline values: CDR1 SNHLY, CDR2 FYNNEI. The CDR3 extends over 14 amino acids. Trimming removed 1 base at V and 0 bases at J, with 5 bases between. The chain's CDR3 is CASSEGRSTDTQYF. The CDR3 DNA follows: TGTGCCAGCAGTGAAGGCAGGAGCACAGATACGCAGTATTTT.

The chain is built from TRBV4-1 and TRBJ1-3; no firm D call. Germline values: CDR1 MGHRA, CDR2 YSYEKL. V dropped 0 bases and J dropped 4 bases, with 4 bases sitting between them. This CDR3 is built from 13 residues. CDR3 coding DNA: TGCGCCAGCAGCCAAGATAGGGGAAACACCATATATTTT. As protein: CASSQDRGNTIYF.

The V call is TRBV9, the J call TRBJ2-1; 12 positions match TRBD2. From germline, CDR1 is SGDLS and CDR2 YYNGEE. The length of the CDR3 is 15 residues. V shed 2 bases, J shed 7 bases, and the junction held 4 bases outside the gene matches. The CDR3, as DNA: TGTGCCAGCAGCGTCGGACTAGCGGGATCTAATGAGCAGTTCTTC. It yields the protein CASSVGLAGSNEQFF. Using reference TRBV9 and TRBJ2-1 for the parts outside the CDR3, the full variable domain is DSGVTQTPKHLITATGQRVTLRCSPRSGDLSVYWYQQSLDQGLQFLIQYYNGEERAKGNILERFSAQQFPDLHSELNLSSLELGDSALYFCASSVGLAGSNEQFFGPGTRLTVL.

The chain recombines TRBV7-9 with TRBJ2-1; 7 bases fit TRBD2. This CDR3 has 13 amino acids. Germline V gives CDR1 SEHNR, CDR2 FQNEAQ (reference sequence). V shed 2 bases, J shed 9 bases, and the junction held 4 bases outside the gene matches. The CDR3 region has the DNA TGTGCCAGCAGCTTACGCGGGAGTGTTGAGCAGTTCTTC. Amino acid sequence: CASSLRGSVEQFF.

This rearrangement joins TRBV25-1 to TRBJ1-2; 12 nucleotides agree with TRBD1. This CDR3 contains 14 residues. Trimming at V came to 5 bases and at J to 6 bases, leaving 4 bases not matched to a gene. Per the germline V gene, CDR1 is MGHDK and CDR2 is SYGVNS. CDR3 bases: TGTGCCAGCAGTATGGGACAGGGGGCCCATGGCTACACCTTC. Protein: CASSMGQGAHGYTF.

DNA of the CDR3: TGTGCCAGCAGCAACCGGGACAGCTTACGACTAGGCTCCTACAATGAGCAGTTCTTC. This translates into CASSNRDSLRLGSYNEQFF. The genes are TRBV9 and TRBJ2-1; weak D call: TRBD1 (7 bases). Trimming took off 4 bases at V and 0 bases at J, with 23 bases between the two ends. This CDR3 comprises 19 residues. The germline gives CDR1 SGDLS, CDR2 YYNGEE.

In DNA, the CDR3 is TGTGCCAGCACAGTTTTAGACAGGGCCTACAATGAGCAGTTCTTC. It is translated as CASTVLDRAYNEQFF. The chain employs TRBV5-4 and TRBJ2-1, with 7 bases identical to TRBD1. V was clipped by 6 bases and J by 2 bases; unmatched bases: 8. The CDR3 loop spans 15 amino acids. The germline V gene encodes CDR1 SGHNT and CDR2 YYREEE (reference sequence).

The rearrangement joins TRBV6-5 to TRBJ1-5; D possibly corresponds to TRBD1 (6 bases). V dropped 8 bases and J dropped 3 bases, with 14 bases sitting between them. The CDR3 runs 14 residues. The germline CDR1 and CDR2 sequences are MNHEY and SVGAGI. The DNA for the CDR3 is TGTGCCAGCGGCCCCCCAGGGGCCAATCAGCCCCAGCATTTT. Translating it yields CASGPPGANQPQHF.

The genes are TRBV23-1 and TRBJ1-5; D is possibly TRBD1 (5 bases). TRBV23-1 is treated as an ORF (open reading frame) with a function not yet certain. The CDR3 is 18 residues long. V was cut by 1 base and J by 1 base, with 17 bases left in between. The CDR3 nucleotides read TGCGCCAGCAGTCAATTTGCCACGCGACAGCCAAGCAATCAGCCCCAGCATTTT. It is translated as CASSQFATRQPSNQPQHF.

This chain joins TRBV27 and TRBJ2-5; D not certain. The DNA matches TRBJ2-7 better at its end, which makes the J call doubtful. The CDR3 runs 12 residues. Germline lookup yields CDR1 MNHEY and CDR2 SMNVEV (reference sequence). CDR3 sequence: CASSFKGHEQYF. The CDR3 DNA reads TGTGCCAGCAGTTTTAAGGGCCACGAGCAGTACTTC.

V and J are TRBV6-1 and TRBJ1-1; 7 bases are shared with TRBD1. This CDR3 has 14 residues. The germline V gene has CDR1 MNHNS and CDR2 SASEGT. V was clipped by 1 base and J by 3 bases; unmatched bases: 2. The CDR3 sequence: CASSEDRGHTEAFF. The CDR3 bases are TGTGCCAGCAGTGAAGACAGGGGACACACTGAAGCTTTCTTT.

This clone was counted between two and nine times. The V gene is TRBV4-1, the J gene TRBJ2-7; 7 bases are shared with TRBD1. This CDR3 contains 15 residues. Trimming removed 5 bases from V and 0 bases from J; junction bases left unmatched: 7. Germline V gives CDR1 MGHRA, CDR2 YSYEKL. CDR3 sequence (DNA): TGCGCCAGCAGCTTGGTCCGGGACAGCTCCTACGAGCAGTACTTC. It is translated as CASSLVRDSSYEQYF.

In this sample, this clone turned up a few times. The V call is TRBV2, the J call TRBJ2-7, with 9 bases that match TRBD1. J gave up 5 bases and V 6 bases, and 5 bases lay outside the gene matches. The CDR3 runs to 13 residues. The V gene's germline CDR1 is SNHLY and CDR2 FYNNEI. CDR3 nucleotides: TGTGCCAGCAGGAACCGGGACAGGGACGAGCAGTACTTC. This translates into CASRNRDRDEQYF.

This clone was observed a few times. This rearrangement joins TRBV7-9 to TRBJ2-7; D could derive from TRBD1 or TRBD2 (5 bases each). The V gene lost 1 base and the J gene lost 3 bases, with 7 bases spanning the gap. The CDR3 is made up of 13 amino acids. Germline V gene sequence: CDR1 SEHNR, CDR2 FQNEAQ (reference sequence). CDR3 sequence reads: CASSLGDGYEQYF. The CDR3 DNA reads TGTGCCAGCAGCTTAGGGGACGGCTACGAGCAGTACTTC.

This chain links TRBV11-2 with TRBJ1-6, with D possibly TRBD1 on 5 matching bases. The CDR3 consists of 13 residues. Trimming pared 0 bases from V and 10 bases from J, leaving 7 bases between. Per the germline V gene, CDR1 is SGHAT and CDR2 is FQNNGV. The CDR3 coding sequence is TGTGCCAGCAGCTTAGATAAGGGGTCACCCCTCCACTTT. It yields the protein CASSLDKGSPLHF.

This clone was observed a handful of times. The V call is TRBV6-1, the J call TRBJ2-5; 8 nucleotides align to TRBD1. The V gene's germline CDR1 is MNHNS and CDR2 SASEGT. The junction had 8 bases not matched to a gene; V was cut back by 4 bases and J by 1 base. The CDR3 extends over 16 amino acids. Written as DNA, the CDR3 is TGTGCCAGCAGTGGTAGCGACAGGGGTCCCCAAGAGACCCAGTACTTC. The encoded protein is CASSGSDRGPQETQYF.

The rearrangement uses TRBV13 and TRBJ2-3, with D hard to call. CDR3 length equals 13 residues. CDR1 PRHDT and CDR2 FYEKMQ come from the germline V gene (reference sequence). Trimming took off 2 bases at V and 4 bases at J, with 7 bases between the two ends. CDR3 protein: CASSLSRADTQYF. CDR3 bases: TGTGCCAGCAGCTTAAGCCGCGCAGATACGCAGTATTTT.

J is TRBJ1-1 and V is TRBV27; the D gene is possibly TRBD1 (5 bases). The V and J ends lost 6 bases and 10 bases respectively, with 15 bases between them. Germline V gives CDR1 MNHEY, CDR2 SMNVEV (reference sequence). The CDR3 has 12 residues. CDR3 sequence: CASRAGGTLAFF. The CDR3 bases are TGTGCCAGCAGGGCGGGGGGAACGCTAGCTTTCTTT.

The V gene is TRBV30, the J gene TRBJ1-2, with unresolved D. Per the germline V gene, CDR1 is GTSNPN and CDR2 is SVGIG (reference sequence). V lost 3 bases, J lost 4 bases, and 15 bases lay in between. There are 14 residues in the CDR3. In DNA, the CDR3 is TGTGCCTGGAGAGAAATCACCGACCTCTATGGCTACACCTTC. Its protein product is CAWREITDLYGYTF.

Here the CDR3 reads CAISEVLLAGGQDTQYF. The CDR3 DNA sequence: TGTGCCATCAGTGAGGTCCTGCTAGCGGGAGGGCAAGATACGCAGTATTTT. The V call is TRBV10-3, the J call TRBJ2-3; 12 bases align to TRBD2. The CDR3 is 17 amino acids. With V trimmed by 2 bases and J by 5 bases, 8 bases remained unmatched. Per germline, CDR1 ENHRY and CDR2 SYGVKD.

The V gene is TRBV11-2, the J gene TRBJ2-1; 10 bases match TRBD2. This CDR3 has 16 residues. The ends lost 1 base at V and 4 bases at J; junction bases unmatched: 4. Looked up from germline, CDR1 is SGHAT and CDR2 is FQNNGV. CDR3 region: CASSLGGLALYNEQFF. Here the CDR3 DNA reads TGTGCCAGCAGCTTAGGGGGACTAGCGCTTTACAATGAGCAGTTCTTC.

The V gene is TRBV2, the J gene TRBJ1-2; 7 nucleotides align to TRBD1. Germline CDR1 reads SNHLY; CDR2 reads FYNNEI. The CDR3 extends over 13 amino acids. V dropped 5 bases and J dropped 6; count of bases not matched to a gene: 6. This CDR3 is CASSSGTVNGYTF. The CDR3 region has the DNA TGTGCCAGCAGTTCCGGGACAGTCAATGGCTACACCTTC. Together with reference TRBV2 and TRBJ1-2, the CDR3 gives the full variable domain: EPEVTQTPSHQVTQMGQEVILRCVPISNHLYFYWYRQILGQKVEFLVSFYNNEISEKSEIFDDQFSVERPDGSNFTLKIRSTKLEDSAMYFCASSSGTVNGYTFGSGTRLTVV.

The rearrangement uses TRBV19 and TRBJ1-1, with D possibly TRBD1 on 6 matching bases. There are 14 residues in the CDR3. Trimming took 7 bases from V and 4 from J, leaving 16 bases between them. Germline CDR1 is LNHDA and CDR2 is SQIVND (reference sequence). CDR3 region: CASNQGLGGTEAFF. The DNA for the CDR3 is TGTGCCAGTAACCAGGGGCTTGGAGGCACTGAAGCTTTCTTT.

This chain connects TRBV27 to TRBJ1-6; possibly TRBD1 for D (5 bases). The CDR3 extends over 15 amino acids. Between the trimmed V and J ends, which lost 4 bases and 5 bases, there was a span of 12 bases. Germline CDR1 is MNHEY and CDR2 is SMNVEV (reference sequence). The CDR3 region is CASSSIGADNSPLHF. The CDR3 DNA is TGTGCCAGCAGTTCAATAGGGGCGGATAATTCACCCCTCCACTTT.

The V gene is TRBV29-1, the J gene TRBJ1-4; possibly TRBD1 for D (5 bases). The V gene's germline CDR1 is SQVTM and CDR2 ANQGSEA. The CDR3 length is 14 residues. Trimming removed 6 bases from V and 3 bases from J, with 14 bases in between. The CDR3 DNA is TGCAGCGTGGGAAGACAAGGGGCTAATGAAAAACTGTTTTTT. The encoded protein is CSVGRQGANEKLFF.

The rearrangement joins TRBV7-2 to TRBJ1-2; tentative D call: TRBD1 (5 bases). The ends were cut back, 3 bases at V and 4 bases at J, with 12 bases in the middle. Looked up from germline, CDR1 is SGHTA and CDR2 is FQGNSA. This CDR3 region has 14 residues. The CDR3: CASSLGQAGYGYTF. CDR3 DNA sequence: TGTGCCAGCAGCTTGGGGCAGGCCGGCTATGGCTACACCTTC.

The chain is built from TRBV6-5 and TRBJ2-1; the D is unclear. V gave up 5 bases and J gave up 9 bases, with 8 bases separating them. The CDR3 is 11 residues long. Germline V gene data show CDR1 as MNHEY and CDR2 as SVGAGI. The CDR3 is CASSTLTEQFF. As DNA, the CDR3 is TGTGCCAGCAGTACCCTTACTGAGCAGTTCTTC.